Listed below are T cell receptor beta chains from one sample, sequenced in a study of T cells in Graves' hyperthyroidism and ophthalmopathy. TCRdb independently ran MiXCR on the multiplex PCR reads; one entry per CDR3 protein. The table shows hundreds of thousands of distinct CDR3 sequences, with roughly a third occurring only once. Sequencing input: blood. These receptors were taken from a woman aged 40-49 years with Graves' hyperthyroidism. The CDR3 runs from the conserved cysteine through the conserved F or W. Fields, in order: V gene, D gene, clone size, J gene, CDR3 protein, CDR3 DNA. The D gene is left open where the match is weak. For some rows the clone size is stated as once, few or many, or as a class when expanded; others skip it.

V: TRBV14
D: .
size: .
J: TRBJ1-2
CDR3: CASSPGGSGAPYGYTF
DNA: TGTGCCAGCAGCCCGGGGGGGTCGGGGGCCCCGTATGGCTACACCTTC

V: TRBV7-9
D: TRBD1
size: .
J: TRBJ2-7
CDR3: CASSFSSGQSYEQYF
DNA: TGTGCCAGCAGCTTTAGCTCGGGACAGTCCTACGAGCAGTACTTC

V: TRBV4-1
D: TRBD2
size: few
J: TRBJ2-6
CDR3: CASSQEGSGRVHGANVLTF
DNA: TGCGCCAGCAGCCAAGAGGGTAGCGGGAGAGTCCACGGGGCCAACGTCCTGACTTTC

V: TRBV15
D: .
size: many
J: TRBJ1-1
CDR3: CATSRGSTRTEAFF
DNA: TGTGCCACCAGCAGGGGCTCTACCCGCACTGAAGCTTTCTTT

V: TRBV11-2
D: .
size: many
J: TRBJ2-5
CDR3: CASSLDRQTAYQETQYF
DNA: TGTGCCAGCAGCTTAGATCGTCAGACGGCGTACCAAGAGACCCAGTACTTC

V: TRBV2
D: TRBD1
size: many
J: TRBJ1-2
CDR3: CASRPGQVNYGYTF
DNA: TGTGCCAGCAGGCCGGGACAGGTTAACTATGGCTACACCTTC

V: TRBV7-2
D: .
size: .
J: TRBJ2-5
CDR3: CASSSGLSKTQYF
DNA: TGTGCCAGCAGCTCCGGACTCTCCAAGACCCAGTACTTC

V: TRBV6-2/TRBV6-3
D: .
size: few
J: TRBJ2-7
CDR3: CASRPYEQKDEQYF
DNA: TGTGCCAGCCGCCCCTACGAGCAAAAGGACGAGCAGTACTTC

V: TRBV7-9
D: .
size: many
J: TRBJ2-6
CDR3: CASVRSGANVLTF
DNA: TGTGCCAGCGTAAGGTCTGGGGCCAACGTCCTGACTTTC

V: TRBV10-3
D: .
size: .
J: TRBJ2-3
CDR3: CAISGGGTDTQYF
DNA: TGTGCCATCAGTGGTGGGGGAACAGATACGCAGTATTTT

V: TRBV12-3/TRBV12-4
D: .
size: many
J: TRBJ1-1
CDR3: CASSLWRMNTEAFF
DNA: TGTGCCAGCAGTTTGTGGCGGATGAACACTGAAGCTTTCTTT

V: TRBV27
D: .
size: .
J: TRBJ1-3
CDR3: CASGRTAGNTIYF
DNA: TGTGCCAGCGGGCGGACTGCTGGAAACACCATATATTTT

V: TRBV6-5
D: .
size: .
J: TRBJ2-7
CDR3: CASKNLRVSEQYF
DNA: TGTGCCAGCAAAAACCTAAGGGTTTCCGAGCAGTACTTC

V: TRBV5-6
D: .
size: .
J: TRBJ2-7
CDR3: CASSSPWRYEQYF
DNA: TGTGCCAGCAGCTCCCCGTGGCGGTACGAGCAGTACTTC

V: TRBV24-1
D: .
size: many
J: TRBJ1-5
CDR3: CATSGQTYSNQPQHF
DNA: TGTGCCACCAGTGGGCAGACCTATAGCAATCAGCCCCAGCATTTT

V: TRBV7-8
D: .
size: .
J: TRBJ1-1
CDR3: CASSLQQGEDTEAFF
DNA: TGTGCCAGCAGCCTGCAACAGGGAGAGGACACTGAAGCTTTCTTT

V: TRBV6-5
D: .
size: few
J: TRBJ2-5
CDR3: CASSSQGIGGETQYF
DNA: TGTGCCAGCAGTTCTCAGGGCATCGGGGGAGAGACCCAGTACTTC

V: TRBV20-1
D: .
size: few
J: TRBJ2-7
CDR3: CSNIGGGPSYEQYF
DNA: TGCAGTAACATAGGGGGAGGACCCTCCTACGAGCAGTACTTC

V: TRBV19
D: TRBD1
size: many
J: TRBJ1-2
CDR3: CASSGPGQGHYGYTF
DNA: TGTGCCAGTAGTGGACCGGGACAGGGACACTATGGCTACACCTTC

V: TRBV7-8
D: TRBD2
size: many
J: TRBJ2-7
CDR3: CASSLVAGWGGEQYF
DNA: TGTGCCAGCAGCTTAGTTGCGGGGTGGGGGGGCGAGCAGTACTTC

V: TRBV7-7
D: .
size: few
J: TRBJ2-2
CDR3: CASSLRGADTGELFF
DNA: TGTGCTAGCAGCTTAAGAGGGGCCGACACCGGGGAGCTGTTTTTT

V: TRBV7-8
D: TRBD2
size: few
J: TRBJ2-7
CDR3: CASSLAERGEVSYEQYF
DNA: TGTGCCAGCAGCTTAGCGGAGCGGGGGGAGGTGTCCTACGAGCAGTACTTC

V: TRBV20-1
D: .
size: .
J: TRBJ1-1
CDR3: CSARDGTEAFF
DNA: TGCAGTGCTAGAGACGGGACTGAAGCTTTCTTT

V: TRBV20-1
D: .
size: .
J: TRBJ2-1
CDR3: CSALRTWEQFF
DNA: TGCAGTGCTCTCCGGACTTGGGAGCAGTTCTTC

V: TRBV7-3
D: .
size: .
J: TRBJ2-5
CDR3: CASSTEGGRLETQYF
DNA: TGTGCCAGCAGCACTGAAGGGGGGCGGCTAGAGACCCAGTACTTC

V: TRBV10-1
D: .
size: .
J: TRBJ2-2
CDR3: CASSWNTGDLFF
DNA: TGCGCCAGCTCATGGAACACCGGGGACCTGTTTTTT

V: TRBV29-1
D: .
size: few
J: TRBJ1-5
CDR3: CSVGLDDYQPQHF
DNA: TGCAGCGTTGGATTAGACGACTATCAGCCCCAGCATTTT

V: TRBV7-9
D: .
size: few
J: TRBJ1-6
CDR3: CASSLWASSYNSPLHF
DNA: TGTGCCAGCAGTTTATGGGCTAGCTCCTATAATTCACCCCTCCACTTT

V: TRBV5-4
D: .
size: .
J: TRBJ1-1
CDR3: CASSLAQVKNTEAFF
DNA: TGTGCCAGCAGCTTGGCCCAGGTGAAGAACACTGAAGCTTTCTTT

V: TRBV7-9
D: .
size: .
J: TRBJ1-2
CDR3: CASSQGDLPLNYGHTF
DNA: TGTGCCAGCAGCCAAGGGGACCTACCCCTAAACTATGGCCACACCTTC

V: TRBV7-8
D: .
size: few
J: TRBJ2-7
CDR3: CASRGRENLYEQYF
DNA: TGTGCCAGCAGAGGCCGGGAGAACCTTTACGAGCAGTACTTC

V: TRBV30
D: .
size: .
J: TRBJ2-5
CDR3: CAVRPREETQYF
DNA: TGTGCCGTACGTCCGAGGGAAGAGACCCAGTACTTC

V: TRBV10-3
D: TRBD1
size: many
J: TRBJ1-5
CDR3: CAISESAGQGGSNQPQHF
DNA: TGTGCCATCAGTGAGTCGGCGGGACAGGGTGGGAGCAATCAGCCCCAGCATTTT

V: TRBV12-3/TRBV12-4
D: .
size: .
J: TRBJ2-2
CDR3: CASIRASPGELFF
DNA: TGTGCCAGCATTAGGGCCTCACCCGGGGAGCTGTTTTTT

V: TRBV27
D: .
size: .
J: TRBJ1-1
CDR3: CASSLFQNNEAFF
DNA: TGTGCCAGCAGTTTATTCCAGAATAATGAAGCTTTCTTT

V: TRBV5-1
D: .
size: .
J: TRBJ2-2
CDR3: CASAEGVEAGTGELFF
DNA: TGCGCCAGCGCTGAAGGGGTGGAGGCCGGCACCGGGGAGCTGTTTTTT

V: TRBV7-9
D: TRBD1
size: many
J: TRBJ2-7
CDR3: CASSLGGQGAEEQYF
DNA: TGTGCCAGCAGCTTGGGGGGACAGGGGGCAGAAGAGCAGTACTTC

V: TRBV29-1
D: TRBD1
size: many
J: TRBJ1-5
CDR3: CSVEGTGNQPQHF
DNA: TGCAGCGTTGAGGGGACAGGGAATCAGCCCCAGCATTTT

V: TRBV7-9
D: .
size: many
J: TRBJ1-3
CDR3: CASSPGGFGNTIYF
DNA: TGTGCCAGCAGCCCGGGGGGGTTTGGAAACACCATATATTTT

V: TRBV24-1
D: .
size: many
J: TRBJ1-2
CDR3: CATSDSAGALNGYTF
DNA: TGTGCCACCAGTGATTCGGCGGGGGCCCTTAATGGCTACACCTTC

V: TRBV7-9
D: .
size: many
J: TRBJ2-5
CDR3: CASSLERQETQYF
DNA: TGTGCCAGCAGCTTAGAGAGGCAAGAGACCCAGTACTTC